Listed here is a single T cell receptor beta chain. This entry belongs to a study of PD-L1 blockade in urothelial cancer. Study-wide context: When patients started atezolizumab in the mid-2010s, it was given at 1,200 mg intravenously every 3 weeks. The median number of T cells present in blood samples was about 130,000.

Assay used: immunoSEQ multiplex PCR; TCRdb lists only in-frame clones, some missing. The sample shows more than 95,000 clones, 80% to 90% of them seen only once. After removal of 1 base from V and 4 bases from J, the junction contained 3 bases not matched to a gene. CDR1 is SGHTA and CDR2 is FQGNSA in the germline V gene. The CDR3 is 15 residues long. Time point indicated: peripheral blood 6 weeks after treatment start. The source was PBMCs, collected around atezolizumab (anti-PD-L1) treatment. The clonotype originates from a man aged 55 to 69 with urothelial cancer. This rearrangement joins TRBV7-2 to TRBJ1-2, with 10 bases aligning to TRBD1. CDR3 region: CASSLGTGGSYGYTF. Written as DNA, the CDR3 is TGTGCCAGCAGCTTAGGGACAGGGGGATCCTATGGCTACACCTTC.